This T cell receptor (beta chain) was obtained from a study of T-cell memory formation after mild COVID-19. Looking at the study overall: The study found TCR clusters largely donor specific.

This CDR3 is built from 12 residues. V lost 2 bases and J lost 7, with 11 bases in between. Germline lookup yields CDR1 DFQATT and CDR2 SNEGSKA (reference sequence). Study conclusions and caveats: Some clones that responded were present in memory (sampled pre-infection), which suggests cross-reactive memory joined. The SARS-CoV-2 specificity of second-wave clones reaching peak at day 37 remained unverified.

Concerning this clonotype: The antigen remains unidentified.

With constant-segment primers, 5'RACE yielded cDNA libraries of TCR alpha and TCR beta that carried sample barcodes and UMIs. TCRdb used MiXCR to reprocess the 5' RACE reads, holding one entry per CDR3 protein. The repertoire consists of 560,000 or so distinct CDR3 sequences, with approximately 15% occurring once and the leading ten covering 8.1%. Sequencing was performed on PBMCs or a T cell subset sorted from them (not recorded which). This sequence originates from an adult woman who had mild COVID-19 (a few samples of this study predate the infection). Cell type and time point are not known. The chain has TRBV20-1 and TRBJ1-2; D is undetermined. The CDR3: CSARQVPGGYTF. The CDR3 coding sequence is TGCAGTGCTAGACAGGTTCCCGGTGGCTACACCTTC.